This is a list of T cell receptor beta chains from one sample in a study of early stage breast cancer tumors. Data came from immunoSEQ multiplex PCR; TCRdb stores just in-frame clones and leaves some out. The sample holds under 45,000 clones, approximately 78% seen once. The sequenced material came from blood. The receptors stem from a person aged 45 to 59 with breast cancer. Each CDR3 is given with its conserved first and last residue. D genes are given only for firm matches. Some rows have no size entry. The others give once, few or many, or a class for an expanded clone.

CDR3: CASSPRLTLAKNIQYF
DNA: TGTGCCAGCAGTCCCCGACTGACTTTGGCCAAAAACATTCAGTACTTC
D: NA
J: TRBJ2-4
size: NA
length: 16
V: TRBV27

CDR3: CASRRRTGAEAFF
DNA: TGTGCCAGCAGGCGCCGAACGGGAGCTGAAGCTTTCTTT
D: NA
J: TRBJ1-1
size: NA
length: 13
V: TRBV2

CDR3: CASSKGQHNSPLHF
DNA: TGTGCCAGCAGCAAGGGACAGCACAATTCACCCCTCCACTTT
D: NA
J: TRBJ1-6
size: few
length: 14
V: TRBV21-1

CDR3: CASSLEIQGIINQPQHF
DNA: TGTGCCAGCAGCTTGGAGATACAGGGAATTATTAATCAGCCCCAGCATTTT
D: NA
J: TRBJ1-5
size: few
length: 17
V: TRBV5-6

CDR3: CAISEPTSGSNNEQFF
DNA: TGTGCCATCAGTGAGCCGACTAGCGGGAGCAACAATGAGCAGTTCTTC
D: TRBD2
J: TRBJ2-1
size: once
length: 16
V: TRBV10-3

CDR3: CASSLSGTHNYGYTF
DNA: TGTGCCAGCAGCTTATCTGGGACTCACAACTATGGCTACACCTTC
D: NA
J: TRBJ1-2
size: NA
length: 15
V: TRBV7-8

CDR3: CASSVGSGSSEQYF
DNA: TGTGCCAGCAGCGTAGGTAGCGGGAGCAGTGAGCAGTACTTC
D: TRBD2
J: TRBJ2-7
size: NA
length: 14
V: TRBV9

CDR3: CASSPPLGKAFF
DNA: TGTGCCAGTAGTCCCCCTCTAGGCAAAGCTTTCTTT
D: NA
J: TRBJ1-1
size: NA
length: 12
V: TRBV19

CDR3: CASSESGQGEAFF
DNA: TGCGCCAGCAGTGAGTCGGGACAGGGCGAAGCTTTCTTT
D: TRBD1
J: TRBJ1-1
size: NA
length: 13
V: TRBV10-1

CDR3: CASSQDPQEVAGGGNEQFF
DNA: TGCGCCAGCAGCCAAGATCCCCAGGAGGTAGCGGGGGGTGGTAATGAGCAGTTCTTC
D: TRBD2
J: TRBJ2-1
size: NA
length: 19
V: TRBV4-3

CDR3: CASSYTRPVEGYGYTF
DNA: TGTGCCAGCAGTTACACCCGGCCGGTCGAGGGCTATGGCTACACCTTC
D: NA
J: TRBJ1-2
size: NA
length: 16
V: TRBV6-6

CDR3: CASSIATVWNEQFF
DNA: TGTGCCAGTAGTATAGCCACAGTTTGGAATGAGCAGTTCTTC
D: NA
J: TRBJ2-1
size: NA
length: 14
V: TRBV19

CDR3: CASSLAGWAGQFF
DNA: TGTGCCAGCAGCTTAGCAGGGTGGGCCGGGCAGTTCTTC
D: NA
J: TRBJ2-1
size: once
length: 13
V: TRBV11-3

CDR3: CASSIPGGLETQYF
DNA: TGTGCCAGCAGTATCCCAGGGGGTTTAGAGACCCAGTACTTC
D: TRBD1
J: TRBJ2-5
size: once
length: 14
V: TRBV6-1

CDR3: CASSSDRALGGQYF
DNA: TGTGCCAGCAGCTCGGACAGGGCCCTGGGTGGGCAGTACTTC
D: TRBD1
J: TRBJ2-7
size: NA
length: 14
V: TRBV11-2

CDR3: CASSVGLAGTSTDTQYF
DNA: TGTGCCAGCAGCGTAGGACTAGCGGGGACTAGCACAGATACGCAGTATTTT
D: TRBD2
J: TRBJ2-3
size: NA
length: 17
V: TRBV9

CDR3: CASSSAGGHHNEQFF
DNA: TGTGCCAGCAGTTCAGCGGGGGGCCATCACAATGAGCAGTTCTTC
D: TRBD2
J: TRBJ2-1
size: NA
length: 15
V: TRBV6-5

CDR3: CASSPRGGPTYNEQFF
DNA: TGTGCCAGCAGCCCTCGTGGAGGTCCCACTTACAATGAGCAGTTCTTC
D: NA
J: TRBJ2-1
size: NA
length: 16
V: TRBV7-8

CDR3: CASRLGQEYNSPLHF
DNA: TGTGCCAGTAGACTGGGACAGGAGTATAATTCACCCCTCCACTTT
D: TRBD1
J: TRBJ1-6
size: NA
length: 15
V: TRBV19

CDR3: CASSIPGQSSGNTIYF
DNA: TGTGCCAGCAGCATCCCTGGACAGAGCTCTGGAAACACCATATATTTT
D: NA
J: TRBJ1-3
size: NA
length: 16
V: TRBV5-6

CDR3: CASSPPGGSTDTQYF
DNA: TGTGCCAGCTCTCCCCCGGGGGGGAGCACAGATACGCAGTATTTT
D: TRBD2
J: TRBJ2-3
size: NA
length: 15
V: TRBV18

CDR3: CASSPDSGTDTQYF
DNA: TGTGCCAGCAGTCCGGACAGCGGCACAGATACGCAGTATTTT
D: NA
J: TRBJ2-3
size: NA
length: 14
V: TRBV6-4

CDR3: CSVVGQGQETQYF
DNA: TGCAGCGTTGTTGGACAGGGCCAAGAGACCCAGTACTTC
D: TRBD1
J: TRBJ2-5
size: NA
length: 13
V: TRBV29-1

CDR3: CAWSGGTNEKLFF
DNA: TGTGCCTGGAGTGGAGGGACTAATGAAAAACTGTTTTTT
D: NA
J: TRBJ1-4
size: few
length: 13
V: TRBV30

CDR3: CASSAGQGSGNTIYF
DNA: TGTGCCAGCAGCGCCGGACAGGGATCTGGAAACACCATATATTTT
D: TRBD1
J: TRBJ1-3
size: NA
length: 15
V: TRBV5-4

CDR3: CASSYSILGGYNEQFF
DNA: TGTGCCAGCAGTTACTCGATTTTAGGGGGCTACAATGAGCAGTTCTTC
D: NA
J: TRBJ2-1
size: NA
length: 16
V: TRBV6-5

CDR3: CAWSVTGNQPQHF
DNA: TGTGCCTGGAGTGTCACAGGCAATCAGCCCCAGCATTTT
D: NA
J: TRBJ1-5
size: few
length: 13
V: TRBV30

CDR3: CASSQGARQGVGYTF
DNA: TGCGCCAGCAGCCAAGGCGCGCGACAGGGGGTCGGCTACACCTTC
D: TRBD1
J: TRBJ1-2
size: NA
length: 15
V: TRBV4-3